Presented here are 32 T cell receptor beta chains from one specimen sequenced in a study of cytomegalovirus exposure and HLA in healthy donors. The table came from immunoSEQ multiplex PCR; TCRdb's copy has only in-frame clones and leaves some out. The profile shows tens of thousands of clones, roughly 92% of them singletons. Source material: PBMCs. The receptors here all came from a woman aged 18 to 35 in good health and CMV-seropositive.

The CDR3 nucleotides read TGTGCCAGCAGCTCCATTCTCGTACCCTCGACGTGGCGGGCAACCACAGATACGCAGTATTTT. It is translated as CASSSILVPSTWRATTDTQYF. V and J are TRBV7-8 and TRBJ2-3; TRBD2 is a possible D gene (5 bases). The CDR3 loop spans 21 amino acids. CDR1 and CDR2 from the germline V gene are SGHVS and FQNEAQ. The V end was cut by 4 bases, the J end by 2 bases, with 31 bases between.

The chain has TRBV5-1 and TRBJ1-1, with 12 bases aligning to TRBD1. Germline-derived CDR1 and CDR2 are SGHRS and YFSETQ. The CDR3 totals 17 residues. Trimming took 0 bases from V and 6 from J; bases not matched to a gene: 9. The CDR3 DNA reads as TGCGCCAGCAGCTTGGACGGGACAGGGGGCGAGGACGCTGAAGCTTTCTTT. Protein: CASSLDGTGGEDAEAFF.

This rearrangement joins TRBV27 to TRBJ2-1, with D maybe TRBD1 (5 bases). The CDR3 length is 16 residues. In germline, CDR1 is MNHEY, CDR2 SMNVEV (reference sequence). The V gene lost 5 bases and the J gene lost 4 bases, with 18 bases spanning the gap. CDR3 amino acids: CASSRSGPYGYNEQFF. CDR3 sequence (DNA): TGTGCCAGCAGTCGGTCAGGGCCCTACGGGTACAATGAGCAGTTCTTC.

The rearrangement joins TRBV7-9 to TRBJ2-7; 9 bases are shared with TRBD2. Germline-derived CDR1 and CDR2 are SEHNR and FQNEAQ (reference sequence). The V segment lost 1 base and the J segment 9 bases; nucleotides outside the gene matches: 10. The length of the CDR3 is 15 residues. This CDR3 is CASSLVASGNPGQYF. The CDR3, as DNA: TGTGCCAGCAGCTTAGTTGCTAGCGGGAATCCCGGGCAGTACTTC.

J is TRBJ2-1 and V is TRBV5-4, with TRBD1 matching 10 bases. There are 14 residues in the CDR3. The germline V gene has CDR1 SGHNT and CDR2 YYREEE (reference sequence). The ends lost 6 bases at V and 7 bases at J; junction bases unmatched: 7. In nucleotides, the CDR3 is TGTGCCAGCACCCGGACAGGGGGTTTAAATGAGCAGTTCTTC. As protein: CASTRTGGLNEQFF.

The J gene is TRBJ2-1, the V gene TRBV11-2; TRBD2 agrees at 7 bases. Germline trimming cut 0 bases from V and 8 bases from J; bases unmatched to any gene: 10. CDR3 size: 16 residues. In germline, CDR1 is SGHAT, CDR2 FQNNGV. This chain's CDR3 is CASSLDRGEGSHEQFF. For the CDR3, the DNA is TGTGCCAGCAGCTTAGATCGAGGGGAGGGTAGCCATGAGCAGTTCTTC.

This chain uses TRBV29-1 with TRBJ2-5, with TRBD2 matching 7 bases. The length of the CDR3 is 13 residues. V lost 6 bases to trimming and J lost 6 bases; unmatched junction nucleotides: 10. Germline V gene data show CDR1 as SQVTM and CDR2 as ANQGSEA. CDR3 DNA: TGCAGCGTAGAGCGGGACTTGGTGAAGACCCAGTACTTC. Amino acids: CSVERDLVKTQYF. The whole variable domain, remainder taken from reference TRBV29-1 and TRBJ2-5, is SAVISQKPSRDICQRGTSLTIQCQVDSQVTMMFWYRQQPGQSLTLIATANQGSEATYESGFVIDKFPISRPNLTFSTLTVSNMSPEDSSIYLCSVERDLVKTQYFGPGTRLLVL.

The chain carries TRBV6-5 and TRBJ1-1; D might be TRBD1 (5 bases). Trimming left V 4 bases short and J 13 bases short, with 16 bases between. CDR3 size: 12 residues. Germline CDR1 and CDR2: MNHEY and SVGAGI. The CDR3 sequence is CASSSPDNTVFF. CDR3 sequence (DNA): TGTGCCAGCAGTTCCCCGGACAATACAGTTTTCTTT.

The V gene is TRBV6-5, the J gene TRBJ1-6; 9 bases line up with TRBD1. This CDR3 region has 16 residues. J lost 2 bases, V lost 4 bases, and 3 bases had no gene match. Germline V gene sequence: CDR1 MNHEY, CDR2 SVGAGI. The CDR3 nucleotides are TGTGCCAGCAGTTTCCGGACAGGGGCCTATAATTCACCCCTCCACTTT. Protein sequence: CASSFRTGAYNSPLHF.

This rearrangement joins TRBV7-3 to TRBJ2-1, with 11 positions matching TRBD1. Germline V gene sequence: CDR1 SGHTA, CDR2 FQGTGA. J lost 2 bases, V lost 1 base, and 1 base had no gene match. The CDR3 spans 16 residues. CDR3: CASSLMGQGAYNEQFF. In DNA, the CDR3 is TGTGCCAGCAGCTTAATGGGACAGGGGGCCTACAATGAGCAGTTCTTC. Looking up the rest from reference TRBV7-3 and TRBJ2-1 gives the full variable domain: GAGVSQTPSNKVTEKGKYVELRCDPISGHTALYWYRQSLGQGPEFLIYFQGTGAADDSGLPNDRFFAVRPEGSVSTLKIQRTERGDSAVYLCASSLMGQGAYNEQFFGPGTRLTVL.

This chain joins TRBV7-2 and TRBJ1-5, with 8 nucleotides matching TRBD1. The CDR3 spans 15 residues. V was clipped by 6 bases and J by 4 bases; unmatched bases: 8. Germline CDR1 SGHTA, CDR2 FQGNSA. CDR3 nucleotide sequence: TGTGCCAGCAGATCGCAGGGGGCTGGGAATCAGCCCCAGCATTTT. Translating it yields CASRSQGAGNQPQHF.

The V gene is TRBV7-9, the J gene TRBJ1-1; TRBD1 is a possible D gene (5 bases). Germline CDR1 and CDR2: SEHNR and FQNEAQ (reference sequence). This CDR3 region has 14 residues. V lost 4 bases and J lost 2, with 11 bases in between. In nucleotides, the CDR3 is TGTGCCAGCAGCTCCCCGACAGCAAACACTGAAGCTTTCTTT. Amino acid sequence: CASSSPTANTEAFF. The full variable domain, completed using reference TRBV7-9 and TRBJ1-1, is DTGVSQNPRHKITKRGQNVTFRCDPISEHNRLYWYRQTLGQGPEFLTYFQNEAQLEKSRLLSDRFSAERPKGSFSTLEIQRTEQGDSAMYLCASSSPTANTEAFFGQGTRLTVV.

The rearrangement links TRBV4-1 to TRBJ2-3; 7 bases are a match to TRBD2. Looked up from germline, CDR1 is MGHRA and CDR2 is YSYEKL. The trim removed 0 bases at V and 2 bases at J, leaving 8 bases unmatched. This CDR3 is built from 17 residues. CDR3 DNA: TGCGCCAGCAGCCAAGATCATCAAGCGGGGACCACAGATACGCAGTATTTT. This translates into CASSQDHQAGTTDTQYF.

The chain employs TRBV4-1 and TRBJ2-1, with TRBD2 identical over 11 bases. The CDR3 is made up of 20 amino acids. After removal of 1 base from V and 0 bases from J, the junction contained 11 bases not matched to a gene. Germline V gene sequence: CDR1 MGHRA, CDR2 YSYEKL. The CDR3 reads CASSQVPGLAALSSYNEQFF. The DNA of the CDR3 is TGCGCCAGCAGCCAAGTACCGGGACTAGCGGCCCTGAGCTCCTACAATGAGCAGTTCTTC.

In this sample, this clone turned up a few times. The chain joins TRBV2 to TRBJ1-5; a possible D gene is TRBD1 (6 bases). V lost 6 bases, J lost 3 bases, and 9 bases lay in between. CDR1 is SNHLY and CDR2 is FYNNEI in the germline V gene. The CDR3 is 13 amino acids. The chain's CDR3 is CASRGQINQPQHF. CDR3 bases: TGTGCCAGCAGAGGACAGATCAATCAGCCCCAGCATTTT.

CDR3 amino acids: CATSRELAGDEQYF. In DNA, the CDR3 is TGTGCCACCAGCAGAGAACTAGCGGGAGACGAGCAGTACTTC. This chain joins TRBV15 and TRBJ2-7; the match to TRBD2 covers 11 bases. CDR3 size: 14 residues. Germline CDR1 is LNHNV and CDR2 is YYDKDF (reference sequence). J lost 5 bases, V lost 0 bases, and 0 bases had no gene match.

V is TRBV6-6 and J is TRBJ1-5; no reliable D call. Germline CDR1 reads MNHNY; CDR2 reads SVGAGI (reference sequence). The CDR3 sequence is 16 residues long. V lost 0 bases and J 11 bases, leaving 20 bases between the germline ends. CDR3 residues: CASSYSILPGSRAQHF. As DNA, the CDR3 is TGTGCCAGCAGTTACTCGATTCTCCCTGGGTCTCGGGCCCAGCATTTT.

This chain joins TRBV5-4 and TRBJ2-1, with 11 bases that match TRBD2. The V gene's germline CDR1 is SGHNT and CDR2 YYREEE (reference sequence). The CDR3 contains 17 residues. V trimming: 0 bases; J trimming: 2 bases; junction bases outside the gene matches: 4. CDR3 in DNA: TGTGCCAGCAGCTTGGTACCGACTAGCGGGACCTACAATGAGCAGTTCTTC. Translating gives CASSLVPTSGTYNEQFF.

J is TRBJ1-5 and V is TRBV6-5; the D is unclear. With 3 bases removed from V and 13 bases from J, the gap between germline ends came to 10 bases. The germline V gene encodes CDR1 MNHEY and CDR2 SVGAGI. This CDR3 is built from 11 residues. The DNA for the CDR3 is TGTGCCAGCAGTTATGGGAGCGAACAGCATTTT. Translated: CASSYGSEQHF.

This clone showed up just a few times. The chain is built from TRBV5-1 and TRBJ2-5; D remains ambiguous. Per the germline V gene, CDR1 is SGHRS and CDR2 is YFSETQ. The CDR3 is 13 amino acids. Trimming removed 7 bases at V and 5 bases at J, with 15 bases between. CDR3 sequence: CASESPPGETQYF. For the CDR3, the DNA is TGCGCCAGCGAAAGCCCGCCGGGTGAGACCCAGTACTTC.

This chain connects TRBV30 to TRBJ1-2; D perhaps matches TRBD1 (6 bases). The germline V gene has CDR1 GTSNPN and CDR2 SVGIG (reference sequence). V was pared by 6 bases and J by 3 bases, with 11 bases between. CDR3 length: 12 amino acids. For the CDR3, the DNA is TGTGCCTGCCTGGACAGCGACTATGGCTACACCTTC. Its translation: CACLDSDYGYTF.

The chain uses TRBV29-1 and TRBJ2-1, with TRBD1 matching 7 bases. Germline V CDR1 and CDR2: SQVTM, ANQGSEA. The CDR3 runs 11 residues. In DNA form, the CDR3 reads TGCCTCGGGACAGACTACAATGAGCAGTTCTTC. Protein product: CLGTDYNEQFF.

The chain is built from TRBV30 and TRBJ1-2; D is perhaps TRBD1 (5 bases). CDR1 GTSNPN and CDR2 SVGIG come from the germline V gene (reference sequence). Trimming cost V 3 bases and J 4 bases, with 6 bases left between them. The CDR3 contains 11 residues. CDR3 nucleotides: TGTGCCTGGAGCGACAGCTATGGCTACACCTTC. It yields the protein CAWSDSYGYTF. Full variable domain (outside the CDR3, taken from reference TRBV30 and TRBJ1-2): SQTIHQWPATLVQPVGSPLSLECTVEGTSNPNLYWYRQAAGRGLQLLFYSVGIGQISSEVPQNLSASRPQDRQFILSSKKLLLSDSGFYLCAWSDSYGYTFGSGTRLTVV.

The chain couples TRBV9 to TRBJ1-2, with 8 bases fitting TRBD1. With V trimmed by 2 bases and J by 8 bases, 8 bases remained unmatched. CDR1 and CDR2 from the germline V gene are SGDLS and YYNGEE. The CDR3 sequence is 14 residues long. The CDR3 here is CASSVSAGGEGYTF. CDR3 nucleotide sequence: TGTGCCAGCAGCGTGTCTGCAGGGGGCGAAGGCTACACCTTC.

V usage is TRBV4-3 and J usage is TRBJ2-3; D may be TRBD2 (6 bases). The CDR3 extends over 17 amino acids. CDR1 is LGHNA, CDR2 YSLEER, per germline. V shed 0 bases and J shed 2 bases, with 15 bases lying between them. CDR3 sequence reads: CASSQDRVADNTDTQYF. CDR3 DNA sequence: TGCGCCAGCAGCCAAGATAGGGTAGCGGACAACACAGATACGCAGTATTTT.

The genes are TRBV11-3 and TRBJ2-3, with a weak D call TRBD1 (5 bases). Germline lookup yields CDR1 SGHNT and CDR2 YENEEA. V was shortened by 1 base and J by 0 bases, with 8 bases between the two germline ends. The CDR3 has 15 residues. The CDR3 spells CASSLGGRSTDTQYF. The CDR3, as DNA: TGTGCCAGCAGCTTAGGGGGCCGCAGCACAGATACGCAGTATTTT.

This clone turned up a few times. The CDR3 sequence is CASSDAGGPDTQYF. The CDR3 nucleotides read TGTGCCAGCAGTGACGCGGGGGGGCCAGATACGCAGTATTTT. The chain links TRBV6-4 to TRBJ2-3; 9 bases fit TRBD2. The germline CDR1 and CDR2 sequences are MRHNA and SNTAGT. The V and J ends lost 2 bases and 4 bases, in that order; junction bases with no gene match: 1. The length of the CDR3 is 14 residues.

CDR3 nucleotide sequence: TGTGCCAGCAGCCCCGACAGCATGAACACTGAAGCTTTCTTT. Amino acid sequence: CASSPDSMNTEAFF. This rearrangement joins TRBV7-9 to TRBJ1-1; possible D gene TRBD1, 5 bases. Trimming cost V 5 bases and J 0 bases, with 10 bases left between them. Germline CDR1 and CDR2: SEHNR and FQNEAQ (reference sequence). CDR3 size: 14 residues.

This chain connects TRBV18 to TRBJ1-4, with unresolved D. Germline V lookup: CDR1 KGHSH, CDR2 LQKENI. Trimming pared 3 bases from V and 7 bases from J, leaving 3 bases between. The CDR3 runs 11 residues. The CDR3 region is CASSPSEKLFF. The CDR3 DNA reads as TGTGCCAGCTCACCGAGTGAAAAACTGTTTTTT.

The J gene is TRBJ1-5, the V gene TRBV4-3; D unclear. V was cut by 2 bases and J by 7 bases, with 15 bases left in between. This CDR3 spans 15 amino acids. Germline loops: CDR1 LGHNA, CDR2 YSLEER. The CDR3: CASSQTLRAGQPQHF. The CDR3 DNA is TGCGCCAGCAGCCAAACCCTAAGGGCGGGCCAGCCCCAGCATTTT.

This clone has a single count. The V and J genes are TRBV25-1 and TRBJ1-2; D uncertain. V lost 7 bases to trimming and J lost 4 bases, with 10 bases between them. Germline lookup yields CDR1 MGHDK and CDR2 SYGVNS. CDR3 length: 12 residues. The CDR3 sequence is CASKREGYGYTF. The CDR3 nucleotides read TGTGCCAGCAAGAGAGAGGGCTATGGCTACACCTTC.

As DNA, the CDR3 is TGTGCCACCAGCAGTGCCTTCGGGGGGGATGAGCAGTTCTTC. This gives the protein CATSSAFGGDEQFF. The chain has TRBV15 and TRBJ2-1; 8 bases line up with TRBD2. The V and J ends lost 3 bases and 8 bases, in that order; junction bases with no gene match: 6. The CDR3 is 14 residues long. CDR1 and CDR2 (germline): LNHNV, YYDKDF (reference sequence).